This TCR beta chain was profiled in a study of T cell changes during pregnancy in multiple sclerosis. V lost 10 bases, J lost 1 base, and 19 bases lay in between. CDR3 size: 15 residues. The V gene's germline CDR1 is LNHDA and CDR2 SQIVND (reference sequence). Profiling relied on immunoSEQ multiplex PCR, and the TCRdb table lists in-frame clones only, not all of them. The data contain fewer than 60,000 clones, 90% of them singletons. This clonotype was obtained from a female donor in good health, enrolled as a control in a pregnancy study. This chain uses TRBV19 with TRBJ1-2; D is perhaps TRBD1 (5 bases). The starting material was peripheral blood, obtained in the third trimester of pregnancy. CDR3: CATREGQEFNYGYTF. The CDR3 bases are TGTGCCACCCGGGAGGGGCAAGAATTTAACTATGGCTACACCTTC. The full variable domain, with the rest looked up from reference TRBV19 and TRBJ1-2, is DGGITQSPKYLFRKEGQNVTLSCEQNLNHDAMYWYRQDPGQGLRLIYYSQIVNDFQKGDIAEGYSVSREKKESFPLTVTSAQKNPTAFYLCATREGQEFNYGYTFGSGTRLTVV.